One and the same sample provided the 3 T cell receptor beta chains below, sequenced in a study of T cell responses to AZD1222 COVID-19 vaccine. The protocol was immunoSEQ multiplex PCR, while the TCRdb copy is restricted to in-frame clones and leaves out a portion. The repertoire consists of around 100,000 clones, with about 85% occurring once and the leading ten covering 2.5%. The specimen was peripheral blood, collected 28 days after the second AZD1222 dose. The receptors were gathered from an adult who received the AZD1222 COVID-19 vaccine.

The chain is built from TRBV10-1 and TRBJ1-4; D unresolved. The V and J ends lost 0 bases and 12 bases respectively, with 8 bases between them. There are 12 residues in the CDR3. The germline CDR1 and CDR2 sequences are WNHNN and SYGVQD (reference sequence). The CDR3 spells CASSESSRELFF. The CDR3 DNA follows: TGCGCCAGCAGTGAGTCGAGTCGCGAACTGTTTTTT.

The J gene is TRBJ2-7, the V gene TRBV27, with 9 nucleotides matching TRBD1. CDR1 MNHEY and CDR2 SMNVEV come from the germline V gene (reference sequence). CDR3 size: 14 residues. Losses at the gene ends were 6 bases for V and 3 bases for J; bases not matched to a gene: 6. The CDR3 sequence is CASSYSGQGYEQYF. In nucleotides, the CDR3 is TGTGCCAGCAGCTACTCGGGACAGGGCTACGAGCAGTACTTC.

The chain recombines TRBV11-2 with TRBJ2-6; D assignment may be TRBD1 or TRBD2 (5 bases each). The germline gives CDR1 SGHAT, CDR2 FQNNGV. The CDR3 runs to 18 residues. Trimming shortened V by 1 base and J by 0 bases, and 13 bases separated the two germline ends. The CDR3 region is CASSLAGPMLSGANVLTF. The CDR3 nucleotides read TGTGCCAGCAGCTTAGCGGGACCTATGCTCTCTGGGGCCAACGTCCTGACTTTC.